The TCR beta chain under discussion was sequenced for a study of human T cells and chemical hapten exposure. Study details: Readings were taken at 6 days from patch tests that had applied 0.01% DPC to the upper back. Study-wide results and caveats: Donor immune responses may differ from healthy people's, since all donors had alopecia. Among TCRs, those above 1 in 1000 frequency were unaffected by DPC sensitization.

Described time point: patch test 2, 6 weeks after DPC sensitization. The treatment here: therapeutic diphenylcyclopropenone sensitization with weekly scalp DPC. Original processing methods: Sampled TCR counts reached a median of roughly 100,000 per sample, with values ranging from roughly 23,224 to 700,000. TCRdb reprocessed the RACE reads via MiXCR and lists one record per CDR3 protein. The authors' filters were not applied to this entry. The table has approximately 96,000 distinct CDR3 sequences, 9.3% seen once. Details on this clonotype: Its target is not known.

The sample in question was whole blood, obtained in connection with sensitization to the hapten diphenylcyclopropenone (DPC). This clonotype originated in a woman in her forties with alopecia areata. Some clones in this sample may be carry-over from other donors' samples.

This CDR3 is CASSRSATVTQYF. Written as DNA, the CDR3 is TGTGCCAGCAGCCGCAGTGCTACCGTGACCCAGTACTTC. The chain combines TRBV28 with TRBJ2-5; D call uncertain. CDR3 length equals 13 residues. The V and J ends lost 6 bases and 7 bases respectively, with 15 bases between them. The germline CDR1 and CDR2 sequences are MDHEN and SYDVKM.